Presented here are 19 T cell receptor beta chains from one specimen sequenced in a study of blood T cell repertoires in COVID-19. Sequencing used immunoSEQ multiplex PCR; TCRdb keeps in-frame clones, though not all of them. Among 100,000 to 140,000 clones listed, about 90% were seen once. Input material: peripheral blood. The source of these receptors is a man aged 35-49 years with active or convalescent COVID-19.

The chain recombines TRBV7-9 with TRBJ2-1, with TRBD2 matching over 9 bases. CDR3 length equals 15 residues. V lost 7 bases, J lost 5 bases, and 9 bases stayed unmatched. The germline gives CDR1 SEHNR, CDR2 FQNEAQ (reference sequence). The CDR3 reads CASKGIAGDNNEQFF. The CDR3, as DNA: TGTGCCAGCAAAGGGATAGCGGGAGACAACAATGAGCAGTTCTTC.

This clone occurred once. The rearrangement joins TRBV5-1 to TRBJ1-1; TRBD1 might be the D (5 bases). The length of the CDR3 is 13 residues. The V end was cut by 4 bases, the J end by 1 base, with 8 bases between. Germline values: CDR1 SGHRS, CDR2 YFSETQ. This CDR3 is CASSAGQNTEAFF. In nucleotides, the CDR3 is TGCGCCAGCAGCGCCGGACAGAACACTGAAGCTTTCTTT.

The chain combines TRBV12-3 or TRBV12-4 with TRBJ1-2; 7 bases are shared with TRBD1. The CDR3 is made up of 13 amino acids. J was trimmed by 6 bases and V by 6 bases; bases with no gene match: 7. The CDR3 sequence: CASSPTGPDGYTF. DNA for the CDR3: TGTGCCAGCAGCCCGACAGGGCCGGATGGCTACACCTTC.

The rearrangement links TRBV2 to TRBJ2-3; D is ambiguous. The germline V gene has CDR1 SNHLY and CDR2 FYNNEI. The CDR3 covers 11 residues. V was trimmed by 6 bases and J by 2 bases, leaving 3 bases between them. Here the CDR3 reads CASSLTDTQYF. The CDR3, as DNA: TGTGCCAGCAGCCTCACAGATACGCAGTATTTT.

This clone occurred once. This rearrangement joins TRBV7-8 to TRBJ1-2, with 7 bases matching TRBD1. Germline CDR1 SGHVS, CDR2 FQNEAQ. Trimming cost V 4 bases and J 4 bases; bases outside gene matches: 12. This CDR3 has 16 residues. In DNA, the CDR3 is TGTGCCAGCAGCTCCAAAAATACAGGGACAGCCTATGGCTACACCTTC. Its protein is CASSSKNTGTAYGYTF.

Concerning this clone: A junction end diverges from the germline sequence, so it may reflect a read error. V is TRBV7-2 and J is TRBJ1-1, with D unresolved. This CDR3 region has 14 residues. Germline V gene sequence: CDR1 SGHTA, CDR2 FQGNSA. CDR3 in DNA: TGTGCCAGCACCCTTACGGGGTTGAAGACTGAAGCTTTCTTT. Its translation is CASTLTGLKTEAFF.

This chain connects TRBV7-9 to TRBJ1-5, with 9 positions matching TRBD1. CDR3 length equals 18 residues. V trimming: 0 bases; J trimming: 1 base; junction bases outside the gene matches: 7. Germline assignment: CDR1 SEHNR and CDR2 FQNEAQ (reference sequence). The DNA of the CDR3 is TGTGCCAGCAGCTTAGCGGGGACAGGGATGGGAAGCAATCAGCCCCAGCATTTT. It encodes CASSLAGTGMGSNQPQHF.

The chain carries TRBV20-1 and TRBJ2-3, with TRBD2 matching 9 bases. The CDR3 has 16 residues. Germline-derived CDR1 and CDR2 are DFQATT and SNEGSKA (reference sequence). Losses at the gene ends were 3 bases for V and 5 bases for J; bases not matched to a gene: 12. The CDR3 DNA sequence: TGCAGTGCTAGTCGTCTCTTCCGCGGGAGGGGAGATACGCAGTATTTT. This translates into CSASRLFRGRGDTQYF.

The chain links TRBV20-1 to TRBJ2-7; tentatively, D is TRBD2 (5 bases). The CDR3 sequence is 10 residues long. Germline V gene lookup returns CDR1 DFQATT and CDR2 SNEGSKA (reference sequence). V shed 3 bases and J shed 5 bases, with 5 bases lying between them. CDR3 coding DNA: TGCAGTGCTAGCGGGAACGAGCAGTACTTC. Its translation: CSASGNEQYF.

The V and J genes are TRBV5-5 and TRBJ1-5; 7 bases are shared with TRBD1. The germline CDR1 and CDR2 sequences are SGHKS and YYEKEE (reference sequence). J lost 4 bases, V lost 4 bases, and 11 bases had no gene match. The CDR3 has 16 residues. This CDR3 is CASSEEQGTTNQPQHF. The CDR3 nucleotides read TGTGCCAGCAGCGAGGAACAGGGGACAACTAATCAGCCCCAGCATTTT.

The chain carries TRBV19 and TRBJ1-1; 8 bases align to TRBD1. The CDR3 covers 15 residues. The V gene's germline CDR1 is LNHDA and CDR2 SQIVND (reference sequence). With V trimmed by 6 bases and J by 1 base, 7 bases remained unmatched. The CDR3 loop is CASSDRGNSNTEAFF. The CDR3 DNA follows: TGTGCCAGTAGCGACAGGGGTAATTCGAACACTGAAGCTTTCTTT.

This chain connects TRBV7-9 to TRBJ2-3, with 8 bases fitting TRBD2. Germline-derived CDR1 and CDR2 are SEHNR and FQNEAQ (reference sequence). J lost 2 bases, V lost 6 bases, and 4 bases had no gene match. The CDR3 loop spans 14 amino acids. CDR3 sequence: CASSKTSDTDTQYF. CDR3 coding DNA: TGTGCCAGCAGTAAGACTAGCGACACAGATACGCAGTATTTT.

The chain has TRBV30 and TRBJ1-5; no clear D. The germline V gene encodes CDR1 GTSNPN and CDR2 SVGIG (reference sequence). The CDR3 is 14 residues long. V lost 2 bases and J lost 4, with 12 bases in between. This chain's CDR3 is CAWSRTSGNQPQHF. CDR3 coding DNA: TGTGCCTGGAGTCGGACTTCGGGGAATCAGCCCCAGCATTTT.

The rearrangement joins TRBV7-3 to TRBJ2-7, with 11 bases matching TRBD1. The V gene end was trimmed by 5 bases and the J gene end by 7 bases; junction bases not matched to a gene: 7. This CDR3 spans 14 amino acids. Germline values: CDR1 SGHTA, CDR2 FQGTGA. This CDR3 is CASSLGQGASEQYF. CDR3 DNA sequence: TGTGCCAGCAGCCTCGGACAGGGGGCAAGTGAGCAGTACTTC.

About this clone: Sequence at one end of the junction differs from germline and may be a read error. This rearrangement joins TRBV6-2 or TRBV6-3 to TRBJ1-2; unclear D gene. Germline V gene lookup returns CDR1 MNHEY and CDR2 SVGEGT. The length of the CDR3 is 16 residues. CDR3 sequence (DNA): TGTGCCAGCAGTGACTCCCCTGTCGTAGCTAACTATGGCTACACCTTC. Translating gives CASSDSPVVANYGYTF.

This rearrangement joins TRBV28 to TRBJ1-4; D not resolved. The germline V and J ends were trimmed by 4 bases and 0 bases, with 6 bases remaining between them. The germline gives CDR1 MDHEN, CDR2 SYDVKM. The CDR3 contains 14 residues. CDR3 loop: CASSSGTTNEKLFF. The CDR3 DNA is TGTGCCAGCAGTTCCGGGACAACTAATGAAAAACTGTTTTTT.

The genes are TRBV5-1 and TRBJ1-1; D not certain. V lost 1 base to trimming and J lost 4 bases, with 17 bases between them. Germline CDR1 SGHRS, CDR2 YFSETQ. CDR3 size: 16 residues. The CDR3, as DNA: TGCGCCAGCAGCTTGAACGGCCGAGGGCGGGTCACTGAAGCTTTCTTT. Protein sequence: CASSLNGRGRVTEAFF.

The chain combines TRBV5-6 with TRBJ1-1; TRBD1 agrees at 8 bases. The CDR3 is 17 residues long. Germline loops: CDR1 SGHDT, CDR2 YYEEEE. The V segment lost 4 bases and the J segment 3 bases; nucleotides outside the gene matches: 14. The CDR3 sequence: CASSRPGQAEGDTEAFF. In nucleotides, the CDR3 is TGTGCCAGCAGCCGACCGGGACAGGCCGAGGGAGACACTGAAGCTTTCTTT.

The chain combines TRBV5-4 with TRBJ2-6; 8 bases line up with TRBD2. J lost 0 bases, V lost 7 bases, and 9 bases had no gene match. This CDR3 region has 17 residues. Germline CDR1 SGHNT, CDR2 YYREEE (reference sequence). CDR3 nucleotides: TGTGCCAGCCACGGGTATGGGACTAGCTCTGGGGCCAACGTCCTGACTTTC. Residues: CASHGYGTSSGANVLTF.